This is a list of T cell receptor beta chains from one sample in a study of T-cell reconstitution after alpha-beta-depleted transplantation in children. One entry per CDR3 protein, called by TCRdb with MiXCR from the PCR reads. This sample yields 550,000 to 800,000 distinct CDR3 sequences, of which about an eighth are seen a single time; roughly 0.77% belongs to the top ten. This material consisted of PBMCs, taken before TCRalphabeta/CD19-depleted stem cell transplant. The origin of the receptors is a girl aged 2-15 years with congenital amegakaryocytic thrombocytopenia, due to receive a stem cell transplant. Each CDR3 is given with its conserved first and last residue. A D gene is named only where the DNA matches it firmly. Clone size is stated in some rows and not others, as once, few, many or a class when expanded.

>TRBV5-1|-|TRBJ1-4|many
CASSLVAGDEKLFF
TGCGCCAGCAGCTTGGTGGCAGGAGATGAAAAACTGTTTTTT
>TRBV18|TRBD2|TRBJ2-1|-
CASSPLGGVYNEQFF
TGTGCCAGCTCACCACTGGGGGGGGTCTACAATGAGCAGTTCTTC
>TRBV19|TRBD1|TRBJ1-1|few
CASLGGQQAFF
TGTGCCAGTTTAGGGGGACAGCAAGCTTTCTTT
>TRBV5-1|-|TRBJ2-7|many
CASSWQDRGGYEQYF
TGCGCCAGCAGCTGGCAGGATCGAGGAGGTTACGAGCAGTACTTC
>TRBV11-2|TRBD1|TRBJ1-1|-
CASSLGAPARFLTGVNTEAFF
TGTGCCAGCAGCTTAGGGGCTCCGGCCCGTTTCCTGACAGGGGTGAACACTGAAGCTTTCTTT
>TRBV7-7|-|TRBJ2-2|-
CATQNKAATGELFF
TGTGCCACCCAGAACAAAGCGGCCACCGGGGAGCTGTTTTTT
>TRBV12-3/TRBV12-4|TRBD1|TRBJ2-7|many
CASSLRQGYYEQYF
TGTGCCAGCAGTTTACGACAGGGTTACTACGAGCAGTACTTC
>TRBV7-6|-|TRBJ2-7|few
CASSLNGGKGGYEQYF
TGTGCCAGCAGCTTAAATGGCGGGAAGGGTGGCTACGAGCAGTACTTC
>TRBV29-1|TRBD1|TRBJ2-4|few
CSAWDREGLIQYF
TGCAGCGCGTGGGACAGGGAAGGTTTAATTCAGTACTTC
>TRBV29-1|TRBD1|TRBJ1-2|many
CSVYGTVGYTF
TGCAGCGTCTATGGGACAGTTGGCTACACCTTC
>TRBV2|-|TRBJ2-4|few
CASSDPKVVKNIQYF
TGTGCCAGCAGTGATCCGAAGGTTGTCAAAAACATTCAGTACTTC
>TRBV6-1|-|TRBJ2-2|many
CASSPFGPNGPGELFF
TGTGCCAGCAGTCCGTTCGGACCGAATGGGCCCGGGGAGCTGTTTTTT
>TRBV7-9|-|TRBJ2-7|few
CASSQITRGYEQYF
TGTGCCAGCAGCCAAATTACCAGGGGCTACGAGCAGTACTTC
>TRBV5-1|-|TRBJ2-2|-
CASSLISDNTGELFF
TGCGCCAGCAGCTTGATCAGCGACAACACCGGGGAGCTGTTTTTT
>TRBV12-3/TRBV12-4|TRBD2|TRBJ2-1|many
CASSSPPAGRNEQFF
TGTGCCAGCAGTTCCCCACCAGCGGGACGTAATGAGCAGTTCTTC
>TRBV13|-|TRBJ2-1|few
CASSWDGGNEQFF
TGTGCCAGCAGCTGGGACGGGGGCAATGAGCAGTTCTTC
>TRBV20-1|-|TRBJ2-1|many
CSASAPIENEQFF
TGCAGTGCTAGCGCCCCGATTGAGAATGAGCAGTTCTTC
>TRBV11-2|TRBD1|TRBJ1-2|few
CASSPVGQGAYGYTF
TGTGCCAGCAGCCCCGTGGGGCAGGGGGCGTATGGCTACACCTTC
>TRBV5-1|TRBD1|TRBJ2-2|many
CASSLDRGTGELFF
TGCGCCAGCAGCTTGGACAGGGGGACCGGGGAGCTGTTTTTT
>TRBV29-1|TRBD2|TRBJ2-1|-
CSVEDLTLAGGIRAYNEQFF
TGCAGCGTTGAAGATTTAACGCTAGCGGGAGGGATAAGGGCCTACAATGAGCAGTTCTTC
>TRBV20-1|-|TRBJ2-2|many
CSASIPGRGGELFF
TGCAGTGCTAGTATTCCAGGTCGAGGGGGGGAGCTGTTTTTT
>TRBV3-1|TRBD2|TRBJ2-2|-
CASRSKRGGCTNTGELFF
TGTGCCAGCAGGTCAAAGCGGGGAGGGTGTACGAACACCGGGGAGCTGTTTTTT
>TRBV6-1|-|TRBJ2-7|-
CASRQLSSYEQYF
TGTGCCAGCAGGCAGCTTAGTTCCTACGAGCAGTACTTC
>TRBV10-2|-|TRBJ2-7|-
CASSDRQGKFLEQYF
TGCGCCAGCAGTGACCGCCAGGGGAAATTTTTAGAGCAGTACTTC
>TRBV15|TRBD2|TRBJ2-5|-
CAVQLLAGKQETQYF
TGTGCCGTACAACTACTAGCGGGAAAACAAGAGACCCAGTACTTC
>TRBV20-1|-|TRBJ2-2|few
CSALRTGYTGELFF
TGCAGTGCTTTACGGACGGGATACACCGGGGAGCTGTTTTTT
>TRBV5-1|-|TRBJ2-1|many
CASSLAGPEQFF
TGCGCCAGCAGCTTGGCGGGGCCTGAGCAGTTCTTC
>TRBV3-1|-|TRBJ1-2|-
CASSQDGWVPRGYTF
TGTGCCAGCAGCCAAGATGGATGGGTACCTCGAGGCTACACCTTC
>TRBV6-1|-|TRBJ2-3|-
CASRQLGPSTDTQYF
TGTGCCAGCAGGCAACTGGGACCCTCCACAGATACGCAGTATTTT
>TRBV5-1|-|TRBJ1-2|many
CASSLEAGSLYGYTF
TGCGCCAGCAGCCTGGAGGCAGGCTCCCTCTATGGCTACACCTTC
>TRBV11-2|TRBD2|TRBJ2-3|-
CASSGRGARRTDTQYF
TGTGCCAGCAGCGGGCGGGGGGCGCGTCGCACAGATACGCAGTATTTT
>TRBV12-3/TRBV12-4|-|TRBJ2-3|few
CASVGGVRDTQYF
TGTGCCAGCGTCGGGGGCGTCAGGGATACGCAGTATTTT
>TRBV27|-|TRBJ2-1|many
CASSSRAMEGSSYNEQFF
TGTGCCAGCAGTTCCCGGGCCATGGAAGGGAGCTCCTACAATGAGCAGTTCTTC
>TRBV29-1|-|TRBJ1-1|many
CSDGGRENTEAFF
TGCAGCGATGGGGGGAGGGAGAACACTGAAGCTTTCTTT
>TRBV6-5|-|TRBJ2-1|-
CASSYFVGLSQYQFF
TGTGCCAGCAGTTACTTTGTGGGCCTGTCCCAATACCAGTTCTTC
>TRBV7-9|-|TRBJ2-1|-
CASSFLGEQFF
TGTGCCAGCAGCTTTTTGGGTGAGCAGTTCTTC
>TRBV5-1|-|TRBJ2-5|few
CASSEGFRETQYF
TGCGCCAGCAGCGAGGGATTCCGGGAGACCCAGTACTTC
>TRBV28|-|TRBJ1-5|many
CASSLPGTLGYSNQPQHF
TGTGCCAGCAGTCTCCCCGGGACACTTGGATATAGCAATCAGCCCCAGCATTTT
>TRBV5-5|TRBD1|TRBJ2-1|many
CASSSRGDRGYNEQFF
TGTGCCAGCAGCTCCCGTGGCGACAGGGGATACAATGAGCAGTTCTTC
>TRBV12-3/TRBV12-4|TRBD2|TRBJ2-7|-
CASSLTSGGAYEQYF
TGTGCCAGCAGTCTGACTAGCGGGGGAGCCTACGAGCAGTACTTC
>TRBV28|TRBD1|TRBJ2-1|-
CASTEDRSSYNEQFF
TGTGCCAGCACCGAGGACAGGAGCTCCTACAATGAGCAGTTCTTC
>TRBV5-1|-|TRBJ2-7|many
CASSIDYGTVGLYEQYF
TGCGCCAGCAGCATTGACTATGGGACAGTGGGACTGTACGAGCAGTACTTC
>TRBV29-1|-|TRBJ2-2|many
CSVQDRPNTGELFF
TGCAGCGTCCAGGACAGACCGAACACCGGGGAGCTGTTTTTT